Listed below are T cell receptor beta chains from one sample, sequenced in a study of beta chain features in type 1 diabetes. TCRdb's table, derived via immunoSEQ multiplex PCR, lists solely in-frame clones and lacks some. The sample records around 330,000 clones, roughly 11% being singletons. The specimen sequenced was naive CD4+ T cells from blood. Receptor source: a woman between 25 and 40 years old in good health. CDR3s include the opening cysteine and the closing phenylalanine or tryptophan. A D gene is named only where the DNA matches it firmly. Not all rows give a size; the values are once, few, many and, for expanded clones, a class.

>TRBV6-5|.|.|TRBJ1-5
CASSYSTASNQPQHF
TGTGCCAGCAGTTACTCGACAGCTAGCAATCAGCCCCAGCATTTT
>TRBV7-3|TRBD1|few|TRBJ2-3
CATGTGGPDTQYF
TGTGCCACGGGGACAGGAGGGCCAGATACGCAGTATTTT
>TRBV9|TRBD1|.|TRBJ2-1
CASSVDRGLQFF
TGTGCCAGCAGCGTAGACAGGGGGTTGCAGTTCTTC
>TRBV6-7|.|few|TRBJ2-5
CASSYRAGNTEETQYF
TGTGCCAGCAGTTACCGCGCCGGGAACACGGAAGAGACCCAGTACTTC
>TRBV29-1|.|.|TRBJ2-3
CSVSWRQGTDTQYF
TGCAGCGTATCTTGGCGACAGGGCACAGATACGCAGTATTTT
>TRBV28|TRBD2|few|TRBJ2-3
CASTKDSGRAGTQYF
TGTGCCAGCACCAAAGATAGCGGGAGGGCCGGTACGCAGTATTTT
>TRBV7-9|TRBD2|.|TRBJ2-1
CASSFILAGGPNEQFF
TGTGCCAGCAGCTTCATACTAGCGGGAGGCCCCAATGAGCAGTTCTTC
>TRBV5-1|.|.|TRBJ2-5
CASSLEGVQETQYF
TGCGCCAGCAGCTTGGAGGGGGTCCAAGAGACCCAGTACTTC
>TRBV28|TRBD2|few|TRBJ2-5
CASSGTSGTKTQYF
TGTGCCAGCAGCGGGACTAGCGGGACGAAGACCCAGTACTTC
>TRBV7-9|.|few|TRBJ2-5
CASSLVGQNQETQYF
TGTGCCAGCAGCTTAGTGGGCCAAAACCAAGAGACCCAGTACTTC
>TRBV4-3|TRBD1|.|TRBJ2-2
CASSPGTGGTGELFF
TGCGCCAGCAGCCCCGGGACAGGGGGGACCGGGGAGCTGTTTTTT
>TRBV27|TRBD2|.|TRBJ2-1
CASSSTGTSGIGEQFF
TGTGCCAGCAGTAGTACCGGGACTAGCGGTATCGGCGAGCAGTTCTTC
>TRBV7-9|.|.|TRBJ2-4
CASSDSIADIQYF
TGTGCCAGCAGCGACTCTATAGCAGACATTCAGTACTTC
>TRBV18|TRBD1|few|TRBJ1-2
CASSRSAGTDEGGYTF
TGTGCCAGCTCACGTAGCGCCGGGACAGACGAGGGTGGCTACACCTTC
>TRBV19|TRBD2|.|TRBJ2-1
CASSSTSGIGNEQFF
TGTGCCAGTAGTTCGACTAGCGGGATTGGCAATGAGCAGTTCTTC
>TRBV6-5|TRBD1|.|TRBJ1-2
CASSRDRGYGYTF
TGTGCCAGCAGTAGGGACAGGGGGTATGGCTACACCTTC
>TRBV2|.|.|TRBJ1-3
CASSVEFSGNTIYF
TGTGCCAGCAGTGTCGAGTTCTCTGGAAACACCATATATTTT
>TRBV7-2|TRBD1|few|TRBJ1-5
CASSSTGGYQPQHF
TGTGCCAGCAGCTCGACAGGGGGCTATCAGCCCCAGCATTTT
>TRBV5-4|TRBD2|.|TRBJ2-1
CASSLGLAGSYNEQFF
TGTGCCAGCAGCTTGGGACTAGCGGGCTCCTACAATGAGCAGTTCTTC
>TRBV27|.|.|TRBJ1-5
CARERWSNQPQHF
TGTGCCAGAGAACGGTGGAGCAATCAGCCCCAGCATTTT
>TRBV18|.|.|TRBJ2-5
CASSPRSATGGETQYF
TGTGCCAGCTCACCACGATCTGCGACCGGCGGAGAGACCCAGTACTTC
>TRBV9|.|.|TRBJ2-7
CASSPSRSTGTSYEQYF
TGTGCCAGCAGCCCAAGTCGATCGACGGGAACTTCCTACGAGCAGTACTTC
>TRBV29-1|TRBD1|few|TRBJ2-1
CSVDRTGGREQFF
TGCAGCGTTGATCGGACAGGGGGCAGGGAGCAGTTCTTC
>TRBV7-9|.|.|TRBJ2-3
CASSHRNTQYF
TGTGCCAGCAGCCATAGAAATACGCAGTATTTT
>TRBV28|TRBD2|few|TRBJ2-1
CASSSSGTTNSGNEQFF
TGTGCCAGCAGCTCCTCCGGGACTACCAATTCGGGGAATGAGCAGTTCTTC
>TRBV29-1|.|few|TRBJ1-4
CSVGVRGEKLFF
TGCAGCGTTGGGGTTCGAGGTGAAAAACTGTTTTTT
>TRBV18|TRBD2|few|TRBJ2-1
CASSPGTSGKQFF
TGTGCCAGCTCACCCGGGACTAGCGGGAAGCAGTTCTTC
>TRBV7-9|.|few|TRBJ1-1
CASSLAGGGYAEAFF
TGTGCCAGCAGCTTAGCGGGGGGTGGGTACGCTGAAGCTTTCTTT
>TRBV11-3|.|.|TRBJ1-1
CASSLHQGTEAFF
TGTGCCAGCAGCTTACACCAGGGGACTGAAGCTTTCTTT
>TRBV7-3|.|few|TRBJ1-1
CASSPSTDQGRAFF
TGTGCCAGCAGCCCCTCTACTGACCAGGGGAGAGCTTTCTTT
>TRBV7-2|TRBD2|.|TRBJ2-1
CASSLVSGSGGNEQFF
TGTGCCAGCAGCTTAGTTAGCGGGAGCGGGGGCAATGAGCAGTTCTTC
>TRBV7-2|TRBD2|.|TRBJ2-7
CASSLGLAGVYGQYF
TGTGCCAGCAGCTTAGGACTAGCGGGTGTTTACGGGCAGTACTTC
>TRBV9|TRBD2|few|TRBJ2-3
CASSVAQGGSGTDTQYF
TGTGCCAGCAGCGTAGCTCAGGGCGGGAGTGGCACAGATACGCAGTATTTT
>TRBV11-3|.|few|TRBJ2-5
CASSILGGKTQYF
TGTGCCAGCAGCATACTAGGGGGAAAGACCCAGTACTTC
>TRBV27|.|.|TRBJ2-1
CATATSFNEQFF
TGTGCCACCGCGACTAGTTTCAATGAGCAGTTCTTC
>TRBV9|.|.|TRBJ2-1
CASSGVAAWGNEQFF
TGTGCCAGCAGCGGAGTAGCGGCCTGGGGGAATGAGCAGTTCTTC
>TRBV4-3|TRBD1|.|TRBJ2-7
CASSQESVGTAAYEQYF
TGCGCCAGCAGCCAAGAGAGTGTAGGGACAGCAGCCTACGAGCAGTACTTC
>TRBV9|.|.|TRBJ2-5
CASSVGSEETQYF
TGTGCCAGCAGCGTAGGTAGCGAAGAGACCCAGTACTTC
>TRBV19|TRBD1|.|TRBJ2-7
CASSVQTGLAYEQYF
TGTGCCAGTAGTGTACAGACAGGGTTGGCCTACGAGCAGTACTTC
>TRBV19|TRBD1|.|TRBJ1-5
CASTRDRGSGNQPQHF
TGTGCCAGTACCAGGGACAGAGGATCTGGCAATCAGCCCCAGCATTTT
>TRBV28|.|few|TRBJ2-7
CASGRGHPYEQYF
TGTGCCAGTGGGAGGGGACATCCCTACGAGCAGTACTTC
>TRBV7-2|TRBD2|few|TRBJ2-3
CASSWTSGSTDTQYF
TGTGCCAGCAGCTGGACTAGCGGGAGCACAGATACGCAGTATTTT